Detailed here is one TCR beta chain. The data stem from a study of HIV-infected patients and healthy controls. TCRdb recomputed calls from the 5' RACE reads with MiXCR, one row per CDR3 protein. The table has about 64,000 distinct CDR3 sequences, over 15% seen once. V shed 4 bases and J shed 5 bases, with 16 bases lying between them. The CDR3 is made up of 15 amino acids. Germline CDR1 SGHDN, CDR2 FVKESK. V and J are TRBV14 and TRBJ2-3, with D tentatively TRBD1 (6 bases). Sequences were obtained from CD4+ T cells from blood. The clonotype was recovered from a human donor in good health. In DNA form, the CDR3 reads TGTGCCAGCAGCCGCAAGTCAGGGGTAAGAGATACGCAGTATTTT. It codes for CASSRKSGVRDTQYF.